This T cell receptor beta chain came from a study of blood T cell repertoires in COVID-19. Background on the study: Samples came from the United States, Italy and Spain, spanning acute and convalescent COVID-19. From T cells, B-cell-depleted T cells, or PBMCs came the material, which was cDNA or gDNA.

Using immunoSEQ multiplex PCR, the repertoire was profiled, and TCRdb retains in-frame clones only, with some absent. The sample consists of approximately 350,000 clones, around 92% of them appearing once. This CDR3 region has 14 residues. The V gene lost 2 bases and the J gene lost 3 bases, with 11 bases spanning the gap. CDR1 and CDR2 from the germline V gene are MNHEY and SVGEGT. Seattle patient enrollment occurred during active infection, with longitudinal follow-up thereafter. Sequenced input: peripheral blood. This sequence originates from a woman between 25 and 40 years old with COVID-19, enrolled during active disease. V and J are TRBV6-2 or TRBV6-3 and TRBJ2-7, with D unresolved. CDR3: CASSYEAEDYEQYF. The CDR3 bases are TGTGCCAGCAGTTACGAGGCAGAAGACTACGAGCAGTACTTC.